This TCR beta chain was captured by sequencing in a study of cytomegalovirus exposure and HLA in healthy donors (dated by TCRdb to 2017 to 2019). Turning to the overall study: According to an earlier analysis of several hundred of the donors, about 170 million T cells yielded 100 million or so unique TCR beta sequences and more than 250 Gb of sequence data. An early release covering 550 to 700 HLA-typed donors comprised roughly 300 gigabases of sequencing data and about 90 million unique TCR sequences. The genetic ancestry cluster associated with self-reported Caucasian donors included 65% to 90% of the 350 to 500 genotyped donors. The aim of the study was to test whether cataloging public T cell receptors could identify signatures of past pathogen exposure. The study used immunosequencing to profile the T cell repertoires of around 600 subjects and linked those repertoires to cytomegalovirus serostatus. Along with the roughly 700-subject first cohort, a separate validation cohort of over a hundred different subjects was used. To predict cytomegalovirus infection status, the study brought together high-throughput TCR immunosequencing, statistical association of individual TCRs with disease status, and machine learning. A later analysis re-analyzed previously published TCR beta repertoires from 500 to 700 donors and added high-resolution HLA genotyping to study TCR occurrence patterns. Rather than drawing on any new phenotypic data, the later analysis identified candidate immune exposures from TCR beta sequences and the way those sequences occurred across donors. An earlier analysis of several hundred of the donors used high-throughput TCR beta sequencing to judge whether each TCR beta V gene segment behaved as functional or pseudogenic. Donor age, sex, ethnicity and CMV serostatus were collected together with the repertoire data. A later genetic analysis took genome-wide SNP genotypes for about 55% of the 666 donors and used that subset as a discovery cohort. All discovery cohort repertoires had been generated using a single sequencing platform. Class I and class II HLA loci were covered by the typing at four-digit resolution. Typing coverage differed by locus: A, B, C, DRB1 and DQB1 were typed in roughly 629-630 donors, DQA1 in about 510, DPA1 in some 600, and DPB1 in 472. Roughly five DR-DQ haplotypes were handled as single units for association and clustering, since linkage in the cohort was strong. Among 300 to 500 genotyped donors of the cohort, an average of about 240,000 unique TCR beta nucleotide sequences was sequenced per donor, of which 15% to 20% were non-productive.

This clone turned up a few times. Its antigen specificity is not known. It has no much larger one-base neighbor in the sample; base qualities were not kept. The library relied on the immunoSEQ multiplex PCR assay. The multiplex PCR relied on a mix of 60 forward primers for TCR Vbeta segments and 13 reverse primers for TCR Jbeta segments. The CDR3 region of rearranged TCR beta genes was amplified from genomic DNA by a multiplex PCR assay. On the Illumina HiSeq System, the amplified TCR beta libraries were sequenced as 87-base-pair reads. The authors processed their data as follows. Across the roughly 600 repertoires, a later analysis counted some 81 million unique TCR beta chains, 8.5 million to 12 million of which were shared by at least two donors. Raw reads were error-corrected and collapsed into unique sequences with a nearest-neighbor algorithm that merged closely related sequences to remove PCR and sequencing errors. Alignment of CDR3 sequences to IMGT reference sequences was used to assign V, D and J gene segments. For a sequence to be retained, at least a six-nucleotide match to both a V gene segment and a J gene segment was required. A rearrangement counted as productive if the CDR3 had no stop codons and remained in frame with V and J, and every other rearrangement counted as non-productive. Following IMGT convention, CDR3 was defined as the stretch from the second conserved V-encoded cysteine up to the conserved J-encoded phenylalanine. Sequences without an unambiguous match to a single V gene segment were excluded from the earlier analysis of about 600 of the donors. An earlier analysis of about 600 of the donors called V segments functional above 56.7% productive rearrangements and segregating when the between-donor standard deviation exceeded 5%. To diagnose cytomegalovirus status from the catalog of TCR beta chain sequences, a statistical classification framework was built. A later analysis assigned V and J genes by comparing TCR nucleotide sequences with IMGT/GENE-DB human TR gene sequences. The TCRdist pipeline was used in a later analysis to assign CDR3 sequences and most-parsimonious VDJ recombination scenarios. In a later analysis, each TCR beta chain was defined by its CDR3 amino acid sequence together with its V-gene family, and reads without a unique V-gene family were excluded. In a later analysis, nearly 600 highly shared, low-generation-probability nucleotide sequences were removed to address suspected cross-contamination and a sequencing artifact. In a later analysis, a clonal expansion index for each public chain was calculated from normalized within-repertoire ranks of inferred template counts. In a later analysis, generation probabilities were computed using a VDJ recombination model fitted to out-of-frame rearrangements, and the results were checked against IGoR. Hypergeometric tests were used in a later analysis to score TCR-TCR, TCR-HLA and TCR-CMV co-occurrence, with a repertoire-size bias correction applied to the TCR pairs. To estimate false discovery rates, a later analysis permuted the HLA or CMV assignments 20 times. In a later analysis, co-occurring TCRs were grouped with DBSCAN, and TCRdist sequence similarity was added when clustering was performed within HLA-allele-positive subsets. Repertoires with fewer than 30,000 or more than 120,000 public chains were left out of co-occurrence clustering, as were a handful of repertoires with anomalous nucleotide sharing. TCRdb retrieved this table from immuneACCESS and kept in-frame rearrangements only. Not all clones are present; in checked studies, unresolved V genes account for under half, and no reason is known for the remainder. V, J and clone size are taken as reported in that table, and D and trimming were inferred from the DNA itself. Recorded for this sample are 130,000 or so clones; approximately 77% of them occurred a single time. Approximately 1.4% of the sample rests with the top ten.

Summary of the overall study and its limitations: According to a later analysis, parvovirus B19, influenza, CMV and Epstein-Barr virus appeared linked to several top co-occurrence clusters. In an earlier analysis of 450 to 750 of the donors, most TCR beta V segments appeared in productive rearrangements about 87% or about 30% of the time, broadly matching IMGT annotations. The classifier was reported to diagnose cytomegalovirus status with high specificity and sensitivity in both the original and validation cohorts. An association between a missense DCLRE1C variant and V-gene and J-gene trimming of TCR beta chains was found in a later genetic analysis and replicated in an independent cohort. The sequencing pipeline was judged likely to have produced a cluster of highly shared sequence variants as a technical artifact. In a later analysis, the rate of TCR association differed among HLA loci, with DRB1 alleles having the most associated TCRs and HLA-C alleles having the fewest. Compared with equally common non-associated chains, HLA-associated TCR beta chains in a later analysis were more clonally expanded and had lower generation probabilities. A further reported finding was that TCR beta sequences accurately predicted the HLA-A and HLA-B alleles for most subjects in the first cohort. A few of the identified cytomegalovirus-associated TCR beta chains were confirmed in vitro to be specific for cytomegalovirus antigens. Most TCR sequences were observed very rarely across donors, whereas some public TCRs were present in many individuals. Compared with the approximately 600-donor mean, donors in an Asian-associated ancestry cluster had fewer N-insertions in productive TCRs, according to a later genetic analysis. Only TCR beta chains were sequenced in this cohort, and the absence of alpha or paired-chain data limited detectable features. Linkage disequilibrium might explain the correlated functional status among segregating V segments, but an unknown experimental factor could not be excluded. Specific HLA alleles were associated with around 18,000 TCR beta sequences at a false discovery rate of 0.05 in a later analysis. The 87-base-pair reads could not distinguish some IMGT-functional V segments, including TRBV6-2 and TRBV6-3, so those segments were excluded. When HLA alleles, especially DR and DQ, strongly co-occurred, TCR associations were difficult to assign to individual alleles. The only immune exposure information available for the cohort was CMV serostatus. The authors suggested that the approach could potentially be generalized to other disease states and immunological phenotypes. The study listed approximately 160 TCR beta chains as associated with cytomegalovirus. Sequencing depth was assumed to be roughly uniform across donors in the presence/absence analyses, though that assumption may not hold. Because counts were too low, seventeen rarely observed V segments, including chromosome 9 orphons, were excluded from the earlier analysis of some 540 of the donors. Because HLA typing was missing for some donors at each locus, association tests included only the typed subset. In a later analysis, most CMV-associated TCR beta chains were found to appear HLA-restricted, with HLA associations seemingly driven largely by CMV exposure.

The CDR3 holds 15 amino acids from the cysteine to the phenylalanine. The sequence is cut down to CDR3 DNA, 45 bases in frame from base 1. V is pruned by 5 bases and J by 10 bases, leaving 14 bases of the junction without a gene match. The germline V gene (reference sequence) gives CDR1 as SGHAT and CDR2 as FQDESV. The cohort consisted of more than 650 healthy bone marrow donors. At the time of sampling, all cohort members were nominally healthy, though unrecorded immune exposures were likely present. The donor was CMV seronegative and was included in the group of several hundred seronegative cohort members. Each donor provided a peripheral blood sample, and peripheral blood mononuclear cells were used for TCR beta sequencing. The Qiagen DNeasy Blood Extraction Kit was used to extract genomic DNA from the blood cell samples.

What was sequenced was PBMCs. The rearranged chain carries TRBV11-1 and TRBJ1-1; 9 bases in between match TRBD1. The receptor's source is a woman aged 40-49 years in good health and CMV-seronegative. CDR3 sequence: CASSPPGQGYWAAFF. In nucleotides, the sequence is TGTGCCAGCAGCCCACCGGGACAGGGTTATTGGGCAGCTTTCTTT.